The clone carrying this T cell receptor (beta chain) was found many times. Its target is not known. TCRdb itself ran the RT-PCR reads through MiXCR, one entry per CDR3 protein. The sample consists of more than 400,000 distinct CDR3 sequences, around 7.7% of them appearing once. The germline V gene has CDR1 SGHRS and CDR2 YFSETQ. The CDR3 loop spans 13 amino acids. Trimming removed 6 bases at V and 0 bases at J, with 9 bases between. The data were obtained in a study of response to subunit inactivated influenza vaccine. The study, taken as a whole, reports: Each seasonal influenza vaccination recruits few new T cells, the authors suggested.

Sequenced here: PBMCs from blood, sampled roughly 24 months after vaccination. The source is a man between 50 and 70 years old who received an inactivated influenza vaccine. This chain uses TRBV5-1 with TRBJ1-1; no firm D call. CDR3 nucleotide sequence: TGCGCCAGCAAGGCAGAGATGAACACTGAAGCTTTCTTT. Its translation is CASKAEMNTEAFF.